This T cell receptor (beta chain) was sequenced for a study of T cells in Graves' hyperthyroidism and ophthalmopathy (dated by TCRdb to 2018 to 2020). Turning to the overall study: Peripheral blood samples were taken at the time of initial diagnosis, prior to any treatment. The study also compared thyroid tissue and blood T-cell repertoires from several Graves' hyperthyroidism patients. TCR V-J signatures able to tell the groups apart were searched for in a discovery cohort of 90 to 100 patients, of whom over 40 had Graves' ophthalmopathy and 55 to 60 had stable Graves' hyperthyroidism. TCR Vbeta CDR3 sequencing of 130 to 150 peripheral blood samples (under 45 ophthalmopathy, roughly 74 hyperthyroidism and approximately 17 progressor patients) is reported in the paper. After blood sampling, hyperthyroidism patients were treated with methimazole at a starting dose of 30 mg daily, and ophthalmopathy patients were treated with high-dose intravenous methylprednisolone. The roughly 100 discovery patients were randomly divided into training and test sets at a 7:3 ratio. Whether ophthalmopathy could be predicted prospectively was tested in an independent validation cohort made up of about 20 hyperthyroidism patients plus 17 patients who later progressed to ophthalmopathy.

The TCR beta CDR3 regions were amplified from the RNA transcripts. The first round of RT-PCR for the TCR CDR3 was performed with the HTBI primer set and the Qiagen OneStep RT-PCR kit. Libraries were constructed in a second round of multiplex PCR, after which size selection and purification were carried out. Libraries were sequenced paired-end with 100 bp reads on an Illumina HiSeq2000. On the study's bioinformatics: SOAPnuke was used to process the raw data, removing reads that contained adapters or uncalled bases, had a mean Phred below 15, or lacked an exact match to the constant primer or identifier. COPE v1.2.5 was used to merge the high-quality paired reads, and each unique nucleotide sequence was defined as a clonotype. MiTCR v1.1 was used to align the clonotypes against IMGT TRBV, TRBD and TRBJ reference segments. Analysis was restricted to V-J combinations with a frequency above 0.0001, which covered roughly 99% of repertoires. The TCS score was defined as the ratio of F50 (clonal expansion) to E x V (chaos), calculated using BLOSUM62-based TCRdist between CDR3 peptides within each V-J. Welch's t-statistics and random forest reduced just over 500 V-J features to roughly 13, which were used in a naive Bayes classifier (R e1071). TCRdb trimmed the raw reads at Q25, called clones with MiXCR and kept productive beta chains. Each entry is one CDR3 protein sequence, shown with its most common DNA and genes. The V and J calls shown here were made by TCRdb, not taken from the authors' results. The sample table records around 600,000 distinct CDR3 sequences; more than 14% of these occur just once. The ten largest clonotypes hold about 12% of the sample.

This clonotype was picked up many times. No antigen is known for it. No qualities accompany the bases; no much larger clone lies one base away. The research as a whole found: Sample size was not statistically predetermined, and investigators were not blinded to group allocation. In cross-validation, a model built on a 13 V-J signature told ophthalmopathy apart from stable hyperthyroidism with approximately 90% sensitivity and around 81% specificity, and in testing the same model reached 80%/75%. In validation, progression to ophthalmopathy was predicted by the model with nearly 71% sensitivity and 72% to 85% specificity, a median of about 6.8 months before onset. Most expanded thyroid clonotypes (frequency above 0.001) were also detected in blood, suggesting blood repertoires may reflect thyroid immune responses.

Ophthalmopathy patients had moderately to severely active disease, with a Clinical Activity Score of 3 or more, a NOSPECS grade of 4 or more, and a disease duration of less than 3 months. Any patient with an uncontrolled infection, another autoimmune disease, pregnancy or lactation was excluded. Diagnoses were established on the basis of clinical symptoms, serum thyroxine and TRAb, thyroid ultrasound, and orbital computed tomography. PBMCs were isolated from 10 ml of fresh peripheral blood by Ficoll-Paque density gradient centrifugation. Total RNA was extracted with Trizol reagent, and quality was checked on an Agilent 2100 Bioanalyzer. The CDR3 runs 14 amino acids, cysteine and phenylalanine included. The sequence is cut down to CDR3 DNA, 42 bases in frame from base 1. CDR1 and CDR2 are read off the germline V gene as SGHRS and YFSETQ. V and J lose 5 bases and 5 bases, and a span of 17 bases separates them.

Sequencing was performed on blood. This clonotype was sampled from a woman aged 50 to 60 with Graves' ophthalmopathy. The receptor chain draws on TRBV5-1 and TRBJ2-7, with no reliable assignment of the D segment. DNA sequence: TGCGCCAGCAGGCAGGACCGGGTCCACCACGAGCAGTACTTC. It encodes CASRQDRVHHEQYF.